Sequencing of this TCR beta chain was carried out in a study of CD4 and CD8 cells across lung adenocarcinoma regions. The patients had localized lung adenocarcinoma, a non-small cell subtype. Per germline, CDR1 ENHRY and CDR2 SYGVKD. The CDR3 covers 15 residues. Only a few counts were recorded for this clonotype. TCRdb itself ran the PCR reads through MiXCR, one entry per CDR3 protein. Of over 6,500 distinct CDR3 sequences detected, approximately 53% appear once; the ten largest clones hold around 97%. The source material was CD8+ T cells from the center of a lung tumor. The TCR sequence derives from a male donor with lung adenocarcinoma. The CD4 and CD8 labels of this study may be unreliable. The J gene is TRBJ2-5, the V gene TRBV10-3; a weak D match, TRBD2 (5 bases). With the DNA end fitting TRBJ2-7 better, the J assignment may be wrong. The CDR3 DNA reads TGTGCCATCATTGCCGTTGGGAGATCTAACTACGAGCAGTACTTC. This translates into CAIIAVGRSNYEQYF.